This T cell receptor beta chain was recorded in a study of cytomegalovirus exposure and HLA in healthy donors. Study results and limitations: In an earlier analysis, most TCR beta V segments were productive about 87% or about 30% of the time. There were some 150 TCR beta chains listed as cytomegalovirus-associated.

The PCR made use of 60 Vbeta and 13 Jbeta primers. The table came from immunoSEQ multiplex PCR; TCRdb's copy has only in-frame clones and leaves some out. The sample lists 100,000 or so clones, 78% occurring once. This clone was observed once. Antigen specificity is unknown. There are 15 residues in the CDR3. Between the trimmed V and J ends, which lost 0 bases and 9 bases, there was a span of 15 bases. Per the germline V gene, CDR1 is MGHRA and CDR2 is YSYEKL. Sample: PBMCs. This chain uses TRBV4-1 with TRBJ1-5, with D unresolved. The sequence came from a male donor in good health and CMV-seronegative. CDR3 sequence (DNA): TGCGCCAGCAGCCAAGAGAGCGGTAATTCAAGGCCCCAGCATTTT. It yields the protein CASSQESGNSRPQHF.